This T cell receptor beta chain originates from a study of multiple sclerosis patients with progressive multifocal leukoencephalopathy. This CDR3 has 16 residues. The V gene end was trimmed by 5 bases and the J gene end by 2 bases; junction bases not matched to a gene: 10. From germline, CDR1 is LGHNA and CDR2 YSLEER. Stated time point: about 6 months of natalizumab therapy. The method was immunoSEQ multiplex PCR; TCRdb's version includes in-frame clones alone and lacks a portion of them. The sample consists of under 30,000 clones, roughly 86% of them appearing once. The chain is built from TRBV4-3 and TRBJ1-1; TRBD1 agrees at 8 bases. This clonotype was sampled from a human donor with multiple sclerosis. Sequencing was performed on PBMCs, taken from a patient treated with natalizumab. CDR3 sequence reads: CASSGRTGTSNTEAFF. CDR3 DNA sequence: TGCGCCAGCAGCGGTCGGACAGGGACAAGTAACACTGAAGCTTTCTTT.